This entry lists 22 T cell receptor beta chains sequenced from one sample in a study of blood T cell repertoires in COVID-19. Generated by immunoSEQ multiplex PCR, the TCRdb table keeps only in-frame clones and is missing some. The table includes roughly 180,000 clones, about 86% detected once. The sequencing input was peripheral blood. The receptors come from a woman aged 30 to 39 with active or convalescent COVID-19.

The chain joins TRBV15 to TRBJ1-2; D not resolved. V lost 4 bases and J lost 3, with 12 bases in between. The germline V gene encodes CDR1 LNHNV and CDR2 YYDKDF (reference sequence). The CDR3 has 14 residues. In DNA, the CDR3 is TGTGCCACCAGCATACGACGGGTAGACTATGGCTACACCTTC. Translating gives CATSIRRVDYGYTF.

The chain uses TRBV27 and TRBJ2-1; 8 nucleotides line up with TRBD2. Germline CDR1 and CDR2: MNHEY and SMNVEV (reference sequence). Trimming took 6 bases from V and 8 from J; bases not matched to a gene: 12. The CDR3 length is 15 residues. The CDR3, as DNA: TGTGCCAGCAGCCCGGAGCCTAGCGGGTACGATGAGCAGTTCTTC. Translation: CASSPEPSGYDEQFF.

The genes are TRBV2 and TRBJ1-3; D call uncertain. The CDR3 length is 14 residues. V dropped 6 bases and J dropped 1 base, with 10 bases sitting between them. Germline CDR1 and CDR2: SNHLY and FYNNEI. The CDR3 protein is CASREALSGNTIYF. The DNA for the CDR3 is TGTGCCAGCAGAGAGGCCCTATCTGGAAACACCATATATTTT.

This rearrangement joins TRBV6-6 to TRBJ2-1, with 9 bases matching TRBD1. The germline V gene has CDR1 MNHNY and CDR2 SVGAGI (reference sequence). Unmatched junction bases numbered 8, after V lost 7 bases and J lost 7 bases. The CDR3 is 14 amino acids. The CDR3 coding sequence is TGTGCCAGCAACGACAGGGGGAGCCAGAATGAGCAGTTCTTC. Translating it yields CASNDRGSQNEQFF.

CDR3 loop: CASSPGQGTYNEQFF. CDR3 sequence (DNA): TGCGCCAGCAGTCCGGGACAGGGGACATACAATGAGCAGTTCTTC. The chain combines TRBV10-1 with TRBJ2-1; 10 nucleotides agree with TRBD1. J was trimmed by 4 bases and V by 5 bases; bases with no gene match: 5. Germline lookup yields CDR1 WNHNN and CDR2 SYGVQD (reference sequence). The CDR3 runs to 15 residues.

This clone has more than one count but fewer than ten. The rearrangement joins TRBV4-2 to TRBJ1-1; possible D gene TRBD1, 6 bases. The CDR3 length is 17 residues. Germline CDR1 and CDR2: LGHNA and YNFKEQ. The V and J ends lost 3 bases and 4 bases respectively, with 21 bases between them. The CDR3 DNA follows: TGTGCCAGCAGCCAGGATGCGACAGGTGGATTTGGCACTGAAGCTTTCTTT. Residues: CASSQDATGGFGTEAFF.

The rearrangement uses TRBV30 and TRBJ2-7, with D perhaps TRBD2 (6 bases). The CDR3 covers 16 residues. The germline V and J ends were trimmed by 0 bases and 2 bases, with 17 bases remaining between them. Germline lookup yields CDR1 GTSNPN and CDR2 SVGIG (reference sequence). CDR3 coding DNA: TGTGCCTGGAGTGTATGGGGAGGACTCACCACCTACGAGCAGTACTTC. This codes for CAWSVWGGLTTYEQYF.

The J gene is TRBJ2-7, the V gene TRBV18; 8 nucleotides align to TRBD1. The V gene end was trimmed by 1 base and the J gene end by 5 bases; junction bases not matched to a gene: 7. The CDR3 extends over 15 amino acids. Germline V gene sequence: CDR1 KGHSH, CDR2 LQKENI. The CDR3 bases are TGTGCCAGCTCACCACGTGCGCAGGGGGCCAACGAGCAGTACTTC. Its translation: CASSPRAQGANEQYF.

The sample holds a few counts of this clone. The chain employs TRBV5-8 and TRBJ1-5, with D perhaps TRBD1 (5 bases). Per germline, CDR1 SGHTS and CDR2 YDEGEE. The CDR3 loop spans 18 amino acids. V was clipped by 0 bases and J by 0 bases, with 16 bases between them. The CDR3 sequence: CASSLERLRGDSNQPQHF. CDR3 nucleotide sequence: TGTGCCAGCAGCTTGGAAAGGTTAAGGGGCGATAGCAATCAGCCCCAGCATTTT.

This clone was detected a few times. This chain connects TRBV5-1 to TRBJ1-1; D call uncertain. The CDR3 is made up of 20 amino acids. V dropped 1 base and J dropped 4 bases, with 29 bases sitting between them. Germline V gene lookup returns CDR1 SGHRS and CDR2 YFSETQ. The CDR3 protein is CASSLLAQEGMGRTSTEAFF. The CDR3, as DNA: TGCGCCAGCAGCTTGCTAGCGCAGGAAGGCATGGGGAGGACGAGCACTGAAGCTTTCTTT.

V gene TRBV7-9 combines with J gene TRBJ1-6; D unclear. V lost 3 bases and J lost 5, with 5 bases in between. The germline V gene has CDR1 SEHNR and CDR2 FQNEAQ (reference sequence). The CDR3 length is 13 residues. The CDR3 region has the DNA TGTGCCAGCAGCTTTTTCGATAATTCACCCCTCCACTTT. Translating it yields CASSFFDNSPLHF.

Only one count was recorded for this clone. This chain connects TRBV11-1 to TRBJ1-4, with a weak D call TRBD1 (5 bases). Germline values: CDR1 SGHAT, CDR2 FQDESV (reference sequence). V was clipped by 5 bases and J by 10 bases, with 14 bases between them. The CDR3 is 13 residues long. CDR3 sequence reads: CASSPKPQGKLFF. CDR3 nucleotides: TGTGCCAGCAGCCCTAAACCGCAGGGAAAACTGTTTTTT. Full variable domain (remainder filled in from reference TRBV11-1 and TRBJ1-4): EAEVAQSPRYKITEKSQAVAFWCDPISGHATLYWYRQILGQGPELLVQFQDESVVDDSQLPKDRFSAERLKGVDSTLKIQPAELGDSAMYLCASSPKPQGKLFFGSGTQLSVL.

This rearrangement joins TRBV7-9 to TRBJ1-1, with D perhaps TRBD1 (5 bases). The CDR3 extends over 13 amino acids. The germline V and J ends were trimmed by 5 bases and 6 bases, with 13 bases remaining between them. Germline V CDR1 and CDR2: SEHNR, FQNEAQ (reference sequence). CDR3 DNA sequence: TGTGCCAGCAGCCAGACCAGGGATTCTGAAGCTTTCTTT. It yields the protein CASSQTRDSEAFF.

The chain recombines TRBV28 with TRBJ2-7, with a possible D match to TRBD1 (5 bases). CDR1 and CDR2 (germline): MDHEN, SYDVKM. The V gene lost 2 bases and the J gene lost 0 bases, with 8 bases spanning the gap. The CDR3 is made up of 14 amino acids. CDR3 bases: TGTGCCAGCAGTTTAAGGGGCACCTCCTACGAGCAGTACTTC. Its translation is CASSLRGTSYEQYF.

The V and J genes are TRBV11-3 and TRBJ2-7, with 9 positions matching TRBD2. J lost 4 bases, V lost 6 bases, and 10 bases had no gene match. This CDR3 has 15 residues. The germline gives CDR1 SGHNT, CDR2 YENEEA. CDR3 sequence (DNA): TGTGCCAGCAGAAATAGTGCGGGGGGGCGGTACGAGCAGTACTTC. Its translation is CASRNSAGGRYEQYF.

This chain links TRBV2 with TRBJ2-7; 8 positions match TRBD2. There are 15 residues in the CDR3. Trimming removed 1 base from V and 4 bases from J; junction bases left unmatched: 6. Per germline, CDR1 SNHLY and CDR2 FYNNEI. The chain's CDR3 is CASSEELAGNYEQYF. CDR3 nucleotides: TGTGCCAGCAGTGAAGAGTTAGCGGGGAATTACGAGCAGTACTTC.

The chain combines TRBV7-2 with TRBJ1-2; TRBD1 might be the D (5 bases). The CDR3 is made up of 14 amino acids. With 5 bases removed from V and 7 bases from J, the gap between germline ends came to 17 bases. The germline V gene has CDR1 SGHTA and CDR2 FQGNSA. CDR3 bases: TGTGCCAGCAGCCCTACACAGATTCAGGGTGGCTACACCTTC. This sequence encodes CASSPTQIQGGYTF.

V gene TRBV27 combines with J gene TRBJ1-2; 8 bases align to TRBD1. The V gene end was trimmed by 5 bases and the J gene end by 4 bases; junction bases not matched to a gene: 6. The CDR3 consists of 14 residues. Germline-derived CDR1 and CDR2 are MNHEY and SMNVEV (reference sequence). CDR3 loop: CASSIGQGGYGYTF. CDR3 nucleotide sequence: TGTGCCAGCAGTATCGGACAGGGTGGCTATGGCTACACCTTC.

The CDR3 here is CASSEASGDLQETQYF. CDR3 DNA: TGTGCCAGCAGTGAAGCTAGCGGGGATCTCCAAGAGACCCAGTACTTC. The V and J genes are TRBV2 and TRBJ2-5, with TRBD2 identical over 8 bases. Unmatched junction bases numbered 4, after V lost 0 bases and J lost 1 base. Looked up from germline, CDR1 is SNHLY and CDR2 is FYNNEI. The CDR3 loop spans 16 amino acids. Full variable domain (missing parts from reference TRBV2 and TRBJ2-5): EPEVTQTPSHQVTQMGQEVILRCVPISNHLYFYWYRQILGQKVEFLVSFYNNEISEKSEIFDDQFSVERPDGSNFTLKIRSTKLEDSAMYFCASSEASGDLQETQYFGPGTRLLVL.

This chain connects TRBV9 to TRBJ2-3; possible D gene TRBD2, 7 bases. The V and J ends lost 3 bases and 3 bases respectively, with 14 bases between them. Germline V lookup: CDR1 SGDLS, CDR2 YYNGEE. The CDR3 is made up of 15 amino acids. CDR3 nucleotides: TGTGCCAGCAGCGAGCAGGGAGGGGGGACAGATACGCAGTATTTT. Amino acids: CASSEQGGGTDTQYF.

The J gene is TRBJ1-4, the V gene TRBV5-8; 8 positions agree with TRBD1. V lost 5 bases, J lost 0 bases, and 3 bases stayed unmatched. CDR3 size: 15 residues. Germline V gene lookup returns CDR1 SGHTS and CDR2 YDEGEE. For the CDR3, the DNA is TGTGCCAGCAGACAGGGGGTTTCAACTAATGAAAAACTGTTTTTT. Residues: CASRQGVSTNEKLFF.

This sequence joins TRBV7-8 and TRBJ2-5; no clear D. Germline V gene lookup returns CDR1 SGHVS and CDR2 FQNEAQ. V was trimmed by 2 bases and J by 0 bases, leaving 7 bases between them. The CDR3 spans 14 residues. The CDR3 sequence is CASSLWLDQETQYF. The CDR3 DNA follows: TGTGCCAGCAGCTTATGGCTAGACCAAGAGACCCAGTACTTC.